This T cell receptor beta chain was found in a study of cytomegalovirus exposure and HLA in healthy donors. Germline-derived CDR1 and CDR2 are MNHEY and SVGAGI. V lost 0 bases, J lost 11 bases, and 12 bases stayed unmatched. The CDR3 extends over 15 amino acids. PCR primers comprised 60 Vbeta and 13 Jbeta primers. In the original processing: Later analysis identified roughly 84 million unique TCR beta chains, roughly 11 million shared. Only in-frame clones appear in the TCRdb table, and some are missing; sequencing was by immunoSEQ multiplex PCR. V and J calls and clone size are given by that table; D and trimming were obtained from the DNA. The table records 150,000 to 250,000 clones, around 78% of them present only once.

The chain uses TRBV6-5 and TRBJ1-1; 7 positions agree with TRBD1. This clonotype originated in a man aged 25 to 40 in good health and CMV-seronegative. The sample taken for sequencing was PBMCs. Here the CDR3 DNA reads TGTGCCAGCAGTTACTCGGGGCAATCAGGGGGTATGGCTTTCTTT. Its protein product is CASSYSGQSGGMAFF.